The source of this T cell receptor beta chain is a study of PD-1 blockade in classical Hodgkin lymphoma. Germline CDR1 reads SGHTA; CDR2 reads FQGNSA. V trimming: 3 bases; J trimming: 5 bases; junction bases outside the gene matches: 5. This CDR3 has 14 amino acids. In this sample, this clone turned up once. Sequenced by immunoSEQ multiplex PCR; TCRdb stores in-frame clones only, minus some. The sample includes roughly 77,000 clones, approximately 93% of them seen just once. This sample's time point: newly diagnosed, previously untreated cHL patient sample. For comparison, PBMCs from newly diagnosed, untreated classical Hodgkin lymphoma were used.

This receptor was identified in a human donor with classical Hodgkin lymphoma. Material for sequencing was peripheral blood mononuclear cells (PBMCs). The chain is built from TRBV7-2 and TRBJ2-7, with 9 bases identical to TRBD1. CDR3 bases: TGTGCCAGCAGCTTCCGAGACAGGGGGGACGAGCAGTACTTC. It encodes CASSFRDRGDEQYF. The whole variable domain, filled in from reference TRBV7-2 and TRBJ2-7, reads GAGVSQSPSNKVTEKGKDVELRCDPISGHTALYWYRQSLGQGLEFLIYFQGNSAPDKSGLPSDRFSAERTGGSVSTLTIQRTQQEDSAVYLCASSFRDRGDEQYFGPGTRLTVT.